The 25 T cell receptor beta chains listed next were all sequenced from one sample in a study of human T cells and chemical hapten exposure. TCRdb reprocessed the RACE reads with MiXCR, giving one entry per CDR3 protein. Counted here are around 380,000 distinct CDR3 sequences, about 5% occurring once; the ten biggest clones make up more than 8%. The time point was: pre-sensitization, week 0. Regarding treatment: therapeutic diphenylcyclopropenone sensitization with weekly scalp DPC. The starting material was whole blood, obtained in connection with sensitization to the hapten diphenylcyclopropenone (DPC). Receptors were obtained from a young woman with alopecia areata. Some clones in this sample may be carry-over from other donors' samples.

The chain joins TRBV2 to TRBJ1-1, with 8 bases identical to TRBD1. V trimming: 6 bases; J trimming: 2 bases; junction bases outside the gene matches: 8. The CDR3 spans 15 residues. Looked up from germline, CDR1 is SNHLY and CDR2 is FYNNEI. This CDR3 is CASRSRQGFNTEAFF. The CDR3 region has the DNA TGTGCCAGCAGGAGTAGACAGGGGTTTAACACTGAAGCTTTCTTT.

This clonotype was observed at least ten times. The rearrangement uses TRBV5-1 and TRBJ1-1; TRBD1 matches 11 bases. Germline CDR1 and CDR2: SGHRS and YFSETQ. Germline trimming cut 4 bases from V and 3 bases from J; bases unmatched to any gene: 8. This CDR3 is 16 amino acids long. CDR3: CASSKGTGGVDTEAFF. In DNA, the CDR3 is TGCGCCAGCAGCAAAGGGACAGGGGGAGTGGACACTGAAGCTTTCTTT.

The genes are TRBV9 and TRBJ2-3; 7 bases map to TRBD2. This CDR3 is 16 amino acids long. CDR1 is SGDLS and CDR2 is YYNGEE in the germline V gene. Germline trimming cut 0 bases from V and 2 bases from J; bases unmatched to any gene: 6. CDR3 nucleotide sequence: TGTGCCAGCAGCGTAGTAGGGGACTACCTCACAGATACGCAGTATTTT. This sequence encodes CASSVVGDYLTDTQYF.

This clonotype has at least ten counts. J is TRBJ2-7 and V is TRBV28, with a tentative D call TRBD1 (6 bases). The ends were cut back, 9 bases at V and 2 bases at J, with 14 bases in the middle. In germline, CDR1 is MDHEN, CDR2 SYDVKM. CDR3 length equals 13 residues. The CDR3 loop reads CASLGTLTYEQYF. Written as DNA, the CDR3 is TGTGCCAGTCTCGGGACACTGACCTACGAGCAGTACTTC.

This clonotype was observed at least ten times. The chain combines TRBV5-1 with TRBJ2-7, with 7 nucleotides matching TRBD1. The CDR3 has 13 amino acids. After removal of 6 bases from V and 7 bases from J, the junction contained 10 bases not matched to a gene. Per germline, CDR1 SGHRS and CDR2 YFSETQ. CDR3 bases: TGCGCCAGCACTCCTGGGACAGCTGGGGAGCAGTACTTC. It specifies CASTPGTAGEQYF.

This clonotype was counted many times. The J gene is TRBJ2-7, the V gene TRBV2; D gene unclear. Trimming pared 2 bases from V and 6 bases from J, leaving 5 bases between. This CDR3 spans 11 amino acids. Germline CDR1 and CDR2: SNHLY and FYNNEI. The CDR3 DNA sequence: TGTGCCAGCAGTGAATTTTCCGAGCAGTACTTC. It codes for CASSEFSEQYF.

V and J are TRBV4-3 and TRBJ2-7; a possible D gene is TRBD1 (6 bases). Trimming took 1 base from V and 5 from J, leaving 15 bases between them. Germline CDR1 LGHNA, CDR2 YSLEER. The CDR3 has 15 residues. The CDR3 DNA reads TGCGCCAGCAGCCAAGGAGGGGGACCTATGCACGAGCAGTACTTC. Translating gives CASSQGGGPMHEQYF.

Only a few counts were recorded for this clonotype. This rearrangement joins TRBV20-1 to TRBJ2-7; the match to TRBD2 covers 10 bases. V lost 6 bases, J lost 1 base, and 9 bases stayed unmatched. The V gene's germline CDR1 is DFQATT and CDR2 SNEGSKA (reference sequence). CDR3 size: 15 residues. The chain's CDR3 is CSAPSGGAGSYEQYF. DNA of the CDR3: TGCAGTGCCCCCAGCGGGGGGGCAGGGTCCTACGAGCAGTACTTC.

Ten or more counts support this clonotype. The chain is built from TRBV11-1 and TRBJ2-1; tentatively, D is TRBD1 or TRBD2 (7 bases each). The V gene's germline CDR1 is SGHAT and CDR2 FQDESV (reference sequence). V was cut by 6 bases and J by 8 bases, with 14 bases left in between. CDR3 length equals 13 residues. In DNA form, the CDR3 reads TGTGCCAGCAGGCCGACAGGGAGGGATGAGCAGTTCTTC. It specifies CASRPTGRDEQFF.

J is TRBJ1-1 and V is TRBV12-3 or TRBV12-4; D possibly corresponds to TRBD1 (5 bases). V lost 1 base and J lost 0, with 9 bases in between. This CDR3 has 15 amino acids. The CDR3 loop reads CASSLVQTVNTEAFF. The CDR3 DNA reads as TGTGCCAGCAGTTTAGTACAGACAGTGAACACTGAAGCTTTCTTT.

Details on this clonotype: One base away lies a much larger clone, so this may be a sequencing read error. This CDR3 fails to terminate in the conserved phenylalanine or tryptophan, so it likely reflects a read error. The chain uses TRBV2 and TRBJ2-7, with a weak D call TRBD1 (6 bases). This CDR3 has 12 residues. V was cut by 6 bases and J by 5 bases, with 11 bases left in between. Germline V gene data show CDR1 as SNHLY and CDR2 as FYNNEI. The CDR3 region has the DNA TGTGCCAGCAGCCCTGACAGGAACGAGCAGTACTAC. Its translation is CASSPDRNEQYY.

This clonotype was recorded at least ten times. The chain employs TRBV7-9 and TRBJ1-1; D perhaps matches TRBD1 (5 bases). The CDR3 length is 15 residues. Germline loops: CDR1 SEHNR, CDR2 FQNEAQ (reference sequence). Trimming removed 4 bases at V and 4 bases at J, with 16 bases between. This CDR3 reads CASSWGFAGTTEAFF. The CDR3 region has the DNA TGTGCCAGCAGCTGGGGCTTTGCGGGAACCACTGAAGCTTTCTTT.

This clonotype was counted only a few times. The chain links TRBV6-5 to TRBJ1-2; 9 bases are shared with TRBD1. Germline V gene lookup returns CDR1 MNHEY and CDR2 SVGAGI. J was trimmed by 7 bases and V by 6 bases; bases with no gene match: 9. The CDR3 sequence is 14 residues long. For the CDR3, the DNA is TGTGCCAGCAGGCCAGGTGGGACAGGGAGTGGCTACACCTTC. Translating it yields CASRPGGTGSGYTF.

The table lists this clonotype with a few counts. V is TRBV6-5 and J is TRBJ2-7, with 8 bases that match TRBD1. With V trimmed by 0 bases and J by 2 bases, 6 bases remained unmatched. CDR1 is MNHEY and CDR2 is SVGAGI in the germline V gene. The CDR3 has 16 amino acids. Here the CDR3 reads CASSYSVTGGPYEQYF. As DNA, the CDR3 is TGTGCCAGCAGTTACTCGGTCACAGGGGGTCCCTACGAGCAGTACTTC.

This clonotype came up many times. V gene TRBV6-6 combines with J gene TRBJ2-5; D remains unclear. Germline CDR1 and CDR2: MNHNY and SVGAGI (reference sequence). With 8 bases removed from V and 4 bases from J, the gap between germline ends came to 17 bases. The CDR3 length is 14 residues. The CDR3 loop is CASSYDESGETQYF. The CDR3 DNA sequence: TGTGCCAGCTCATACGACGAATCGGGAGAGACCCAGTACTTC.

This clonotype was recorded many times. This sequence joins TRBV29-1 and TRBJ2-3; D is perhaps TRBD1 (6 bases). V was cut by 5 bases and J by 2 bases, with 14 bases left in between. The CDR3 has 14 amino acids. From germline, CDR1 is SQVTM and CDR2 ANQGSEA. Here the CDR3 reads CSVRVGGTTDTQYF. The CDR3 DNA reads as TGCAGCGTTCGGGTAGGGGGTACCACAGATACGCAGTATTTT.

This clonotype has ten or more counts. The chain has TRBV20-1 and TRBJ2-3; D is undetermined. This CDR3 is 12 amino acids long. Germline V gene lookup returns CDR1 DFQATT and CDR2 SNEGSKA (reference sequence). Trimming removed 3 bases at V and 0 bases at J, with 4 bases between. The CDR3: CSARLSTDTQYF. CDR3 coding DNA: TGCAGTGCTAGGCTTAGCACAGATACGCAGTATTTT.

At least ten counts were recorded for this clonotype. The DNA of the CDR3 is TGCAGTGCTAGAGATCAGGAGGGGAGAAACTATGGCTACACCTTC. Encoded protein: CSARDQEGRNYGYTF. V usage is TRBV20-1 and J usage is TRBJ1-2; TRBD1 might be the D (5 bases). There are 15 residues in the CDR3. V was clipped by 0 bases and J by 2 bases, with 13 bases between them. Germline assignment: CDR1 DFQATT and CDR2 SNEGSKA (reference sequence).

This clonotype was counted only a few times. The J gene is TRBJ2-7, the V gene TRBV6-2 or TRBV6-3; 10 bases align to TRBD1. Per the germline V gene, CDR1 is MNHEY and CDR2 is SVGEGT. The CDR3 covers 12 residues. CDR3 nucleotide sequence: TGTGGTTCCGGGACAGGGGTTCGCGAGCAGTACTTC. Translated: CGSGTGVREQYF.

The V gene is TRBV12-3 or TRBV12-4, the J gene TRBJ2-7, with TRBD2 matching 7 bases. The CDR3 spans 12 residues. With 5 bases clipped from V and 6 bases from J, the junction kept 4 bases outside the gene matches. The CDR3 reads CASSPGGREQYF. In nucleotides, the CDR3 is TGTGCCAGCAGTCCGGGAGGCCGCGAGCAGTACTTC.

This clonotype was seen a handful of times. V usage is TRBV4-2 and J usage is TRBJ1-2, with D possibly matching TRBD1 (5 bases). CDR3 length: 12 amino acids. The germline V and J ends were trimmed by 0 bases and 10 bases, with 9 bases remaining between them. The germline V gene encodes CDR1 LGHNA and CDR2 YNFKEQ. This chain's CDR3 is CASSQDPGIYTF. The CDR3 nucleotides are TGTGCCAGCAGCCAAGATCCAGGGATCTACACCTTC.

This clonotype appeared many times. The chain recombines TRBV7-8 with TRBJ1-5, with 8 bases lining up with TRBD1. Looked up from germline, CDR1 is SGHVS and CDR2 is FQNEAQ. This CDR3 is built from 18 residues. Unmatched junction bases numbered 13, after V lost 4 bases and J lost 2 bases. CDR3 protein: CASSSSGQGVVGNQPQHF. CDR3 bases: TGTGCCAGCAGCTCCAGCGGACAGGGAGTTGTTGGCAATCAGCCCCAGCATTTT.

This clonotype was seen only a few times. The gene calls are TRBV5-1 and TRBJ2-7; 9 bases line up with TRBD1. The CDR3 totals 15 residues. V was pared by 0 bases and J by 4 bases, with 5 bases of the junction left unmatched. Germline V gene data show CDR1 as SGHRS and CDR2 as YFSETQ. CDR3 DNA sequence: TGCGCCAGCAGCTTGGCGGGACAGGGCACATACGAGCAGTACTTC. Translating gives CASSLAGQGTYEQYF.

V usage is TRBV20-1 and J usage is TRBJ2-4, with a possible D match to TRBD2 (5 bases). Germline V lookup: CDR1 DFQATT, CDR2 SNEGSKA (reference sequence). The CDR3 has 16 residues. The V and J ends lost 5 bases and 4 bases respectively, with 21 bases between them. The CDR3 here is CSAPLPGSSEKNIQYF. The CDR3 nucleotides read TGCAGTGCTCCCCTCCCGGGGAGTTCCGAAAAAAACATTCAGTACTTC.

The J gene is TRBJ2-3, the V gene TRBV7-9; maybe TRBD1 (6 bases). This CDR3 is built from 14 residues. CDR1 and CDR2 (germline): SEHNR, FQNEAQ (reference sequence). V lost 1 base to trimming and J lost 10 bases, with 15 bases between them. In DNA, the CDR3 is TGTGCCAGCAGCTTAGATCGAACAGGGAACTCGCAGTATTTT. Residues: CASSLDRTGNSQYF.